Listed below are T cell receptor beta chains from one sample, sequenced in a study of blood T cell repertoires in COVID-19. TCRdb's table, derived via immunoSEQ multiplex PCR, lists solely in-frame clones and lacks some. Here the sample spans some 100,000 clones, around 81% being singletons. Sequences were obtained from peripheral blood. The receptor set was obtained from a human donor in a cohort sampled during active or convalescent COVID-19. The CDR3 runs from the conserved cysteine through the conserved F or W. D genes are given only for firm matches. Clone size, where shown, is once, few, many, or a class for clones that have expanded.

DNA: TGTGCCAGCAGGCATAAGACTAGCGGGAGCTACTCAGATACGCAGTATTTT
CDR3: CASRHKTSGSYSDTQYF
V: TRBV5-8
J: TRBJ2-3
size: NA
D: TRBD2

DNA: TGTGCCAGCGCCACCGCTAGACCTAATGAAAAACTGTTTTTT
CDR3: CASATARPNEKLFF
V: TRBV7-9
J: TRBJ1-4
size: NA
D: NA

DNA: TGTGCCAGCAGCTTAGGGGACAGGGTCCCCTACGAGCAGTACTTC
CDR3: CASSLGDRVPYEQYF
V: TRBV13
J: TRBJ2-7
size: NA
D: TRBD1

DNA: TGTGCCAGTAGTCCCCTTCGGACAGGGGCCTACGAGCAGTACTTC
CDR3: CASSPLRTGAYEQYF
V: TRBV19
J: TRBJ2-7
size: NA
D: TRBD1

DNA: TGCGCCAGCAGCTCACAGGGGAGGTCACCGGAAAAACTGTTTTTT
CDR3: CASSSQGRSPEKLFF
V: TRBV5-1
J: TRBJ1-4
size: NA
D: TRBD1

DNA: TGCAGCGTACAAGGGACTAGCGGGAATCAGGGCACAGATACGCAGTATTTT
CDR3: CSVQGTSGNQGTDTQYF
V: TRBV29-1
J: TRBJ2-3
size: NA
D: TRBD2

DNA: TGTGCCAGCAGCTTACCCTGGACAGCCATCTATGGCTACACCTTC
CDR3: CASSLPWTAIYGYTF
V: TRBV7-9
J: TRBJ1-2
size: few
D: NA

DNA: TGCGCCAGCAGCTTGGCCCAGGGGGGAAAACTGTTTTTT
CDR3: CASSLAQGGKLFF
V: TRBV5-1
J: TRBJ1-4
size: few
D: TRBD1

DNA: TGTGCCAGCAGCTTGGAGGGGGCTTATGGCTACACCTTC
CDR3: CASSLEGAYGYTF
V: TRBV5-5
J: TRBJ1-2
size: NA
D: TRBD1

DNA: TGTGCCAGCAGCCCCCGGGAGGGATGGAATGAAAAACTGTTTTTT
CDR3: CASSPREGWNEKLFF
V: TRBV9
J: TRBJ1-4
size: few
D: NA

DNA: TGTGCCAGCAGAGCCGGCTCTGGAAACACCATATATTTT
CDR3: CASRAGSGNTIYF
V: TRBV2
J: TRBJ1-3
size: NA
D: NA

DNA: TGTGCCAGCAGCCCTCCGGGGACTAAAAACACCGGGGAGCTGTTTTTT
CDR3: CASSPPGTKNTGELFF
V: TRBV28
J: TRBJ2-2
size: NA
D: TRBD2

DNA: TGTGCCAGCAAGGGGACAGGGGGAAATTCACCCCTCCACTTT
CDR3: CASKGTGGNSPLHF
V: TRBV6-5
J: TRBJ1-6
size: NA
D: TRBD1

DNA: TGTGCCAGCAGGTCTAGCACAGGGGGCGAATATGGCTACACCTTC
CDR3: CASRSSTGGEYGYTF
V: TRBV6-5
J: TRBJ1-2
size: NA
D: TRBD1

DNA: TGTGCCAGCAGTAACAGGGGGCGAAGTGGCTACACCTTC
CDR3: CASSNRGRSGYTF
V: TRBV6-2/TRBV6-3
J: TRBJ1-2
size: NA
D: TRBD1

DNA: TGTGCCAGCTCACCACCGTCCGCAGGGGGCGCTAAAAATGGCTACACCTTC
CDR3: CASSPPSAGGAKNGYTF
V: TRBV18
J: TRBJ1-2
size: NA
D: TRBD1

DNA: TGTGCCAGCAGCCCGACAGGGGGCCGAACCGGGGAGCTGTTTTTT
CDR3: CASSPTGGRTGELFF
V: TRBV7-9
J: TRBJ2-2
size: few
D: TRBD1

DNA: TGTGCCAGCTCCTTTTCGGACGAGCAGTACTTC
CDR3: CASSFSDEQYF
V: TRBV18
J: TRBJ2-7
size: many
D: NA

DNA: TGTGCCAGCAGTTACTCTGAACTAGCGGGACGTGAGCAGTTCTTC
CDR3: CASSYSELAGREQFF
V: TRBV6-5
J: TRBJ2-1
size: NA
D: TRBD2

DNA: TGTGCCAGCAGCGAAATACAGTACATTCAGTACTTC
CDR3: CASSEIQYIQYF
V: TRBV11-2
J: TRBJ2-4
size: NA
D: NA

DNA: TGCGCCAGCAGCCGGACAGGGCCTTTATACAATGAGCAGTTCTTC
CDR3: CASSRTGPLYNEQFF
V: TRBV4-1
J: TRBJ2-1
size: NA
D: TRBD1

DNA: TGTGCCAGCAGCTTGTTTGGGGGTGGAGGGGAGACCCAGTACTTC
CDR3: CASSLFGGGGETQYF
V: TRBV5-6
J: TRBJ2-5
size: NA
D: NA

DNA: TGTGCCAGCAGTGAGCAGGGACAGGGTATGCAGTATTTT
CDR3: CASSEQGQGMQYF
V: TRBV6-4
J: TRBJ2-3
size: NA
D: TRBD1

DNA: TGTGCCAGTAGTATCCCGGGACAGTTTGTAGGCTACACCTTC
CDR3: CASSIPGQFVGYTF
V: TRBV19
J: TRBJ1-2
size: many
D: TRBD1

DNA: TGCGCCAGCAGTGACCCGAGGGACAGACGGGGCCTGGCTTTCTTT
CDR3: CASSDPRDRRGLAFF
V: TRBV10-1
J: TRBJ1-1
size: once
D: TRBD1

DNA: TGTGCCAGCAGCAGGACAGGGGGAAGAAATGAGCAGTTCTTC
CDR3: CASSRTGGRNEQFF
V: TRBV6-2/TRBV6-3
J: TRBJ2-1
size: few
D: TRBD1

DNA: TGCGCCAGCAGCTTTCTTAGCGGGAGGGCCCAGGATGAGCAGTTCTTC
CDR3: CASSFLSGRAQDEQFF
V: TRBV5-1
J: TRBJ2-1
size: NA
D: TRBD2

DNA: TGTGCCAGCAGGCCAGCCGGGGTTTCACCCCTCCACTTT
CDR3: CASRPAGVSPLHF
V: TRBV28
J: TRBJ1-6
size: once
D: NA

DNA: TGTGCCTGGAGTCGCCTAGCGGGGGGGAGCAATGAGCAGTTCTTC
CDR3: CAWSRLAGGSNEQFF
V: TRBV30
J: TRBJ2-1
size: NA
D: TRBD2

DNA: TGTGCCAGCAGCCTAAAGGCCTCTAGGGGGCGCGGCACTGAAGCTTTCTTT
CDR3: CASSLKASRGRGTEAFF
V: TRBV7-2
J: TRBJ1-1
size: NA
D: TRBD1

DNA: TGTGCCAGCTCCAGGGGGCGCGGGTCTAACTATGGCTACACCTTC
CDR3: CASSRGRGSNYGYTF
V: TRBV19
J: TRBJ1-2
size: NA
D: TRBD1

DNA: TGTGCCAGCAGTGACATACCGGGACTAGCGGACCACTCCTACGAGCAGTACTTC
CDR3: CASSDIPGLADHSYEQYF
V: TRBV6-1
J: TRBJ2-7
size: few
D: TRBD2

DNA: TGTGCCAGCAGCTTCCTCCTCTCAGGGGTGCAAGAGACCCAGTACTTC
CDR3: CASSFLLSGVQETQYF
V: TRBV7-6
J: TRBJ2-5
size: NA
D: NA

DNA: TGTGCCAGCAGCCTAAGGGGACAGGGGACTAATTCACCCCTCCACTTT
CDR3: CASSLRGQGTNSPLHF
V: TRBV7-2
J: TRBJ1-6
size: few
D: TRBD1

DNA: TGTGCCAGCAGTTCGCCGGGACAGGGAAGAGAAAAACTGTTTTTT
CDR3: CASSSPGQGREKLFF
V: TRBV27
J: TRBJ1-4
size: NA
D: TRBD1

DNA: TGTGCCAGCAGACTAAGGTCCTTGAACACTGAAGCTTTCTTT
CDR3: CASRLRSLNTEAFF
V: TRBV6-5
J: TRBJ1-1
size: NA
D: NA

DNA: TGTGCCAGCAGCTTCGTCGGAGGATATAATGAAAAACTGTTTTTT
CDR3: CASSFVGGYNEKLFF
V: TRBV7-9
J: TRBJ1-4
size: NA
D: NA

DNA: TGTGCCAGCAGCCCCGGGAGGTCCCCTCAAAACCCCTACAATGAGCAGTTCTTC
CDR3: CASSPGRSPQNPYNEQFF
V: TRBV3-1/TRBV3-2
J: TRBJ2-1
size: NA
D: TRBD2

DNA: TGCGCCAGCAGCTTGGGAGGCGGGACAGGGAAAGGCGCACAGCATGAGCAGTTCTTC
CDR3: CASSLGGGTGKGAQHEQFF
V: TRBV5-1
J: TRBJ2-1
size: NA
D: TRBD1

DNA: TGTGCCAGCAGCTTACTCCTCGGTGGTACGTACACTGAAGCTTTCTTT
CDR3: CASSLLLGGTYTEAFF
V: TRBV7-8
J: TRBJ1-1
size: NA
D: NA

DNA: TGTGCCAGCAGTCAATCTGGGGCCAACGTCCTGACTTTC
CDR3: CASSQSGANVLTF
V: TRBV6-2/TRBV6-3
J: TRBJ2-6
size: NA
D: NA

DNA: TGTGCCAGCAGCCTCGGGACAGGGGGCGCATCCCGAAAACTGTTTTTT
CDR3: CASSLGTGGASRKLFF
V: TRBV6-4
J: TRBJ1-4
size: NA
D: TRBD1

DNA: TGTGCCAGCAGCTCCTACGGACTAGCGGAGAGGACAGATACGCAGTATTTT
CDR3: CASSSYGLAERTDTQYF
V: TRBV7-9
J: TRBJ2-3
size: NA
D: TRBD2

DNA: TGTGCCAGCGTCAAGGAGGCGGCTACGAACACTGAAGCTTTCTTT
CDR3: CASVKEAATNTEAFF
V: TRBV7-9
J: TRBJ1-1
size: NA
D: NA

DNA: TGTGCCAGCAGCTCTACCGGGACCTCCGGAGGGATCTACGAGCAGTACTTC
CDR3: CASSSTGTSGGIYEQYF
V: TRBV7-2
J: TRBJ2-7
size: NA
D: NA

DNA: TGTGCCAGTAGTATTCTACAGGGTATATGGGACTATGGCTACACCTTC
CDR3: CASSILQGIWDYGYTF
V: TRBV19
J: TRBJ1-2
size: NA
D: NA

DNA: TGTGCCAGCGGAAGGGGGCGCGCTTTCTTT
CDR3: CASGRGRAFF
V: TRBV12-3/TRBV12-4
J: TRBJ1-1
size: NA
D: TRBD1

DNA: TGTGCCAGCAGTCTTACCCACATAGCTTACGAGCAGTACTTC
CDR3: CASSLTHIAYEQYF
V: TRBV6-5
J: TRBJ2-7
size: NA
D: NA

DNA: TGTGCCACCATTTTCGTAGGGAGTCTCGGAGGCTACACCTTC
CDR3: CATIFVGSLGGYTF
V: TRBV7-2
J: TRBJ1-2
size: NA
D: NA

DNA: TGTGCCAGCAGTTACGCGGTTCACACGAACACTGAAGCTTTCTTT
CDR3: CASSYAVHTNTEAFF
V: TRBV6-5
J: TRBJ1-1
size: NA
D: NA

DNA: TGTGCCAGCAGTTCGCCTTCACGTAGCAGCACAGATACGCAGTATTTT
CDR3: CASSSPSRSSTDTQYF
V: TRBV28
J: TRBJ2-3
size: once
D: NA

DNA: TGTGCCACCAGGGCCCCCCAGGGTGGCTACACCTTC
CDR3: CATRAPQGGYTF
V: TRBV24-1
J: TRBJ1-2
size: few
D: NA

DNA: TGCGCCAGCAGCCAAGATTCCATACTCACAGATACGCAGTATTTT
CDR3: CASSQDSILTDTQYF
V: TRBV4-1
J: TRBJ2-3
size: NA
D: NA

DNA: TGTGCCAGCAGGCCTGTAGCGGGAGGGCAGAGTGAGCAGTTCTTC
CDR3: CASRPVAGGQSEQFF
V: TRBV6-2/TRBV6-3
J: TRBJ2-1
size: few
D: TRBD2

DNA: TGTGCCAGCAGCGTAGACGGGTCCGGGGAGCTGTTTTTT
CDR3: CASSVDGSGELFF
V: TRBV9
J: TRBJ2-2
size: NA
D: NA